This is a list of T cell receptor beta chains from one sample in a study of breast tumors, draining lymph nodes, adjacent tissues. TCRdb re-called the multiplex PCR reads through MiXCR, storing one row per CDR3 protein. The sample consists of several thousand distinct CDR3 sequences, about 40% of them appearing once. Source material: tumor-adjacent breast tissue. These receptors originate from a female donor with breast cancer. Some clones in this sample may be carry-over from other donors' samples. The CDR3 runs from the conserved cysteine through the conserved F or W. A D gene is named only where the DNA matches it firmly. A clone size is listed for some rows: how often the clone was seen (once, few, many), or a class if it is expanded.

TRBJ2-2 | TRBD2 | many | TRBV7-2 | CASSRIAGESTGELFF | TGTGCCAGCAGCCGAATAGCGGGAGAGAGTACCGGGGAGCTGTTTTTT
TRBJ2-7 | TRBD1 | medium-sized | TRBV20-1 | CSARGDSDYEQYF | TGCAGTGCGAGAGGGGACAGTGACTACGAGCAGTACTTC
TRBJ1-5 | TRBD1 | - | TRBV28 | CASRDGTGPNQPQHF | TGTGCCAGCCGCGACGGGACAGGGCCAAATCAGCCCCAGCATTTT
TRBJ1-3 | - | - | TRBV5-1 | CASSGELSSSGNATYF | TGCGCCAGCAGCGGTGAATTGTCGAGCTCTGGAAACGCCACATATTTT
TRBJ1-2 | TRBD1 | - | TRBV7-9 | CASSLTGLDGYTF | TGTGCCAGCAGCTTGACAGGGTTGGATGGCTACACCTTC
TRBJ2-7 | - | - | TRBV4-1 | CASSTPGRAYEQYF | TGCGCCAGCAGCACACCAGGGCGGGCCTACGAGCAGTACTTC
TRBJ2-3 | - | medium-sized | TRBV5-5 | CASSSSPTDTQYF | TGTGCCAGCAGCTCCTCCCCCACAGATACGCAGTATTTT
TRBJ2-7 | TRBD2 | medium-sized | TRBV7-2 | CASSFDAGGTYEQYF | TGTGCCAGCAGCTTTGATGCGGGAGGGACCTACGAGCAGTACTTC
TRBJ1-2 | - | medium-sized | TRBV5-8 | CASSLVGTAYGYTF | TGTGCCAGCAGCTTGGTCGGGACGGCCTATGGCTACACCTTC
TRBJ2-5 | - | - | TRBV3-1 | CASSRPLAGGQETQYF | TGTGCCAGCAGCCGCCCGCTAGCTGGAGGGCAAGAGACCCAGTACTTC
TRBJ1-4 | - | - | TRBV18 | CAGSPMAGIDEKLFF | TGTGCCGGCTCACCGATGGCGGGGATAGATGAAAAACTGTTCTTT
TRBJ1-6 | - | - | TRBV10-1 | CASSEGSDNSPLHF | TGCGCCAGCAGTGAGGGGTCAGATAATTCACCCCTCCACTTT
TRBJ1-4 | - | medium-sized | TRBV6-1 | CASSGQGGEKLFF | TGTGCCAGCAGTGGGCAGGGCGGGGAAAAACTGTTTTTT
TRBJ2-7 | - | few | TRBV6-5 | CASSYSDDAYEQYF | TGTGCCAGCAGTTACTCGGACGACGCCTACGAGCAGTACTTC
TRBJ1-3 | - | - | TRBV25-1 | CASSGNTIYF | TGTGCCAGCAGTGGGAACACCATATATTTT
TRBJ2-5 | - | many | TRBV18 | CASSPPVSETQYF | TGTGCCAGCTCACCACCTGTCAGTGAGACCCAGTACTTC
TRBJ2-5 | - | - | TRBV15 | CATSRDGGRETQYF | TGTGCCACCAGCAGAGATGGGGGAAGGGAGACCCAGTACTTC
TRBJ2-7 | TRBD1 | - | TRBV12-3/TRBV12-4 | CASSYYLLGQGGEQYF | TGTGCCAGCAGTTACTACTTGCTGGGACAGGGTGGCGAGCAGTACTTC
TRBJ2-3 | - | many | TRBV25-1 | CASAPITSTDTQYF | TGTGCCAGCGCCCCCATAACTAGCACAGATACGCAGTATTTT
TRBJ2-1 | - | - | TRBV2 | CASREILTVGNSFF | TGCGCCAGCAGAGAAATCTTAACGGTGGGTAACTCGTTCTTC
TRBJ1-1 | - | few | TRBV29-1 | CSGARGGGAFF | TGCAGCGGGGCCAGGGGTGGTGGAGCTTTCTTT
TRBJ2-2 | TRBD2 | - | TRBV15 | CATSREGGASGRATGELFF | TGTGCCACCAGCAGAGAGGGGGGGGCTAGCGGGAGGGCTACCGGGGAGCTGTTTTTT
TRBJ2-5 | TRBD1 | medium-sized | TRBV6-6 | CASSYSLGQGQETQYF | TGTGCCAGCAGTTACAGTCTGGGACAGGGACAAGAGACCCAGTACTTC
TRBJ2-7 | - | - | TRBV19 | CASSIASGNEQYF | TGTGCCAGTAGTATAGCATCGGGGAACGAGCAGTACTTC
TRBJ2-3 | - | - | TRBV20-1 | CSAKVLHDHDTQYF | TGCAGTGCCAAAGTTCTGCATGACCACGATACGCAGTATTTT
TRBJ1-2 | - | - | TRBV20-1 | CSARDQETSLWCTF | TGCAGTGCTAGAGATCAGGAAACCTCGCTATGGTGCACCTTC
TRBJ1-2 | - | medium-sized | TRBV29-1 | CSVAPGWGDTANYGYTF | TGCAGCGTTGCCCCAGGGTGGGGGGACACTGCTAACTATGGCTACACCTTC
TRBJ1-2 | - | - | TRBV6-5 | CASSQEYRAAYDCTF | -
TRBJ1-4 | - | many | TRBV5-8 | CASSRGWTNEKLFF | TGTGCCAGCAGCAGGGGTTGGACTAATGAAAAACTGTTTTTT
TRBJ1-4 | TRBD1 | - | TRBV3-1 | CASSPPGTANEKLFF | TGTGCCAGCAGCCCTCCCGGGACAGCTAATGAAAAACTGTTTTTT
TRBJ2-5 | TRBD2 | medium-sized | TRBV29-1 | CSVNPEGGKETQYF | TGCAGCGTTAACCCTGAGGGAGGGAAAGAGACCCAGTACTTC
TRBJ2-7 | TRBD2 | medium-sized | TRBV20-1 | CSARDRSGTSVNEQYF | TGCAGTGCTAGAGATAGGTCTGGGACTAGCGTAAACGAGCAGTACTTC
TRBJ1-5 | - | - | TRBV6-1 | CASTPGVQPQHF | TGTGCCAGCACCCCTGGAGTTCAGCCCCAGCATTTT
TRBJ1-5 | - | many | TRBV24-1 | CATSDSYSNQPQHF | TGTGCCACCTCAGATTCCTACAGCAATCAGCCCCAGCATTTT
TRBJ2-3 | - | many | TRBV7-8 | CASSPRRQSTDTQYF | TGTGCCAGCAGCCCCAGAAGACAGAGCACAGATACGCAGTATTTT
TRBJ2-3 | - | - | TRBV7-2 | CASSFFPSGADTQYF | TGTGCCAGCAGCTTTTTTCCTTCCGGGGCAGATACGCAGTATTTT
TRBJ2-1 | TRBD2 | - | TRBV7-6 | CASSRGGISYNEQFF | TGTGCCAGCAGCCGGGGGGGGATCTCCTACAATGAGCAGTTCTTC
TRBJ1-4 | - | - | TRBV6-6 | CASSYGGVEKLFF | TGTGCCAGCAGTTACGGAGGGGTTGAAAAACTGTTTTTT
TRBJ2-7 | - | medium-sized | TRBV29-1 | CSVGTTMYEQYF | TGCAGCGTCGGGACGACAATGTACGAGCAGTACTTC
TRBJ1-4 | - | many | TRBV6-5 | CASSYSWAGGEKLFF | TGTGCCAGCAGTTACTCCTGGGCGGGGGGGGAAAAACTGTTTTTT
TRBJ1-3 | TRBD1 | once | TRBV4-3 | CASSQDRQGVGTTIYF | TGCGCCAGCAGCCAAGATCGACAGGGGGTCGGAACCACCATATATTTT
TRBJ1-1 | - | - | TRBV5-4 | CASSLIYGTPMNTEAFF | TGTGCCAGCAGCCTAATCTACGGGACACCGATGAACACTGAAGCTTTCTTT
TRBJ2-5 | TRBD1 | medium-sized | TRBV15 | CATSRDGDRGYQETQYF | TGTGCCACCAGCAGAGATGGGGACAGGGGATATCAAGAGACCCAGTACTTC
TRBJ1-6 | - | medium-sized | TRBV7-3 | CASSDTLISPLHF | TGTGCCAGCAGTGACACCTTAATTTCACCCCTCCACTTT
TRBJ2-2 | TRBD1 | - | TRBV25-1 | CASSERQGAGGELFF | TGTGCCAGCAGTGAAAGACAGGGGGCTGGCGGGGAGCTGTTTTTT
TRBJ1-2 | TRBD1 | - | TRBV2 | CASRGTGGGYGYTF | TGTGCCAGCAGGGGGACAGGGGGCGGCTATGGCTACACCTTC
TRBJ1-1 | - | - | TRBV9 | CASSVESRPDTEAFF | TGTGCCAGCAGCGTAGAATCTCGACCTGACACTGAAGCTTTCTTT
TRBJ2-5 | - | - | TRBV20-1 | CSAFRANRALGETQYF | TGCAGTGCTTTTCGCGCCAACAGGGCTCTCGGAGAGACCCAATACTTC
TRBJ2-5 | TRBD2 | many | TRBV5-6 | CASSLLAGAGETQYF | TGTGCCAGCAGCTTGCTAGCGGGAGCTGGAGAGACCCAGTACTTC
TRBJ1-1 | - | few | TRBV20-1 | CSAPQRGTEAFF | TGCAGTGCACCTCAGAGGGGCACTGAAGCTTTCTTT
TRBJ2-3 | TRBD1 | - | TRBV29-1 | CSVGTGSTDTQYF | TGCAGCGTTGGGACAGGGAGCACAGATACGCAGTATTTT
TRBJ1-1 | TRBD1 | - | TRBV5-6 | CASGIQGVMNTEAFF | TGTGCCAGCGGCATACAGGGGGTCATGAACACTGAAGCTTTCTTT
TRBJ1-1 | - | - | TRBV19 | CASSISVAQNTEAFF | TGTGCCAGTAGTATAAGTGTGGCCCAGAACACTGAAGCTTTCTTT
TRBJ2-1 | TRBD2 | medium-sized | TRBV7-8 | CASSPASGSDDEQFF | TGTGCCAGCAGCCCAGCCAGCGGGAGTGACGATGAGCAGTTCTTC
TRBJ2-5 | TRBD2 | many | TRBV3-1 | CASSLRTSGRETQYF | TGTGCCAGCAGCCTTCGGACTAGCGGGAGGGAGACCCAGTACTTC
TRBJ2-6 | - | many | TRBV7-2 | CASHWGSGANVLTF | TGTGCCAGCCACTGGGGCTCTGGGGCCAACGTCCTGACTTTC
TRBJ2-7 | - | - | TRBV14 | CASSQFLGSCEQYF | TGTGCCAGCAGTCAATTCTTGGGCAGCTGCGAGCAGTACTTC
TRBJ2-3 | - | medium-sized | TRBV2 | CASSVDEGGTDTQYF | TGTGCCAGCAGTGTTGACGAGGGCGGGACAGATACGCAGTATTTT